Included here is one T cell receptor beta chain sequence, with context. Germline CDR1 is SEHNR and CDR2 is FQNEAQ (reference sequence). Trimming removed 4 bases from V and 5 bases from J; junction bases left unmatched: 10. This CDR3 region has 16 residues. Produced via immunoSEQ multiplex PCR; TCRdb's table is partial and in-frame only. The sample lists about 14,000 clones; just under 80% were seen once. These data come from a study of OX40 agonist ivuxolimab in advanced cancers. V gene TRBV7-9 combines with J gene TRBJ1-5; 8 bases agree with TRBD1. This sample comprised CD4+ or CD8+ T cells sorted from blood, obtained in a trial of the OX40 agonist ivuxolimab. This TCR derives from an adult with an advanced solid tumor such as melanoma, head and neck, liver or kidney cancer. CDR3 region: CASSSHVGQADQPQHF. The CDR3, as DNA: TGTGCCAGCAGCTCCCACGTGGGACAGGCTGATCAGCCCCAGCATTTT.